These T cell receptor beta chains were read from a single sample in a study of OX40 agonist ivuxolimab in advanced cancers. Libraries were prepared by immunoSEQ multiplex PCR; TCRdb keeps only in-frame clonotypes and omits some of them. The sample records about 70,000 clones, roughly 80% being singletons. The specimen comprised CD4+ or CD8+ T cells sorted from blood, sampled in a trial of the OX40 agonist ivuxolimab. All receptors derive from an adult with an advanced solid tumor such as melanoma, head and neck, liver or kidney cancer. CDR3s include the opening cysteine and the closing phenylalanine or tryptophan. A D gene is named only where the DNA matches it firmly. Part of the rows lack a size; the others show once, few, many or a class for expanded clones.

j_gene	d_gene	len	abundance	v_gene	CDR3aa	CDR3nt
TRBJ2-6	TRBD1	19	.	TRBV19	CASSIGGTGGPSGANVLTF	TGTGCCAGTAGTATAGGGGGGACAGGGGGGCCCTCTGGGGCCAACGTCCTGACTTTC
TRBJ2-7	TRBD1	14	.	TRBV7-2	CASSLLRTGNEQYF	TGTGCCAGCAGCCTACTCAGGACAGGGAACGAGCAGTACTTC
TRBJ2-1	.	11	.	TRBV28	CASRADNEQFF	TGTGCCAGCAGAGCGGACAATGAGCAGTTCTTC
TRBJ2-5	.	11	once	TRBV19	CASSIDETQYF	TGTGCCAGTAGTATAGATGAGACCCAGTACTTC
TRBJ1-2	TRBD1	14	.	TRBV19	CASSTGTANYGYTF	TGTGCCAGTAGTACCGGGACAGCTAACTATGGCTACACCTTC
TRBJ1-2	.	14	.	TRBV11-3	CASSGQLVNYGYTF	TGTGCCAGCAGCGGACAGTTAGTTAACTATGGCTACACCTTC
TRBJ2-7	TRBD2	13	.	TRBV27	CASKLAGTYEQYF	TGTGCCAGCAAACTAGCGGGGACCTACGAGCAGTACTTC
TRBJ2-1	.	14	.	TRBV11-2	CASRTPEGSNEQFF	TGTGCCAGCAGAACCCCTGAAGGGAGCAATGAGCAGTTCTTC
TRBJ2-7	.	12	.	TRBV6-1	CASSEVGDEQYF	TGTGCCAGCAGTGAAGTCGGGGACGAGCAGTACTTC
TRBJ1-1	TRBD1	13	.	TRBV6-5	CAVQGQLNTEAFF	TGTGCCGTACAGGGACAGCTGAACACTGAAGCTTTCTTT
TRBJ1-2	TRBD1	15	.	TRBV6-6	CASSYGGGDSYGYTF	TGTGCCAGCAGTTACGGTGGGGGGGACAGCTATGGCTACACCTTC
TRBJ2-1	TRBD2	15	.	TRBV11-2	CASSLRGDSYNEQFF	TGTGCCAGCAGCTTACGGGGGGACTCCTACAATGAGCAGTTCTTC
TRBJ2-5	TRBD1	14	.	TRBV2	CASRYGTGLETQYF	TGTGCCAGCAGATATGGGACAGGGCTAGAGACCCAGTACTTC
TRBJ1-1	.	15	few	TRBV10-3	CAISESASMNTEAFF	TGTGCCATCAGTGAGTCGGCCAGCATGAACACTGAAGCTTTCTTT
TRBJ2-2	TRBD2	19	.	TRBV4-2	CASSQGQASGALNTGELFF	TGTGCCAGCAGCCAAGGACAAGCTAGCGGGGCTCTAAACACCGGGGAGCTGTTTTTT
TRBJ1-2	.	15	.	TRBV27	CASNSGQHPFYGYTF	TGTGCCAGCAATTCCGGCCAGCATCCTTTCTATGGCTACACCTTC
TRBJ2-6	TRBD1	17	.	TRBV13	CASDGQGFKSGANVLTF	TGTGCCAGCGACGGACAGGGCTTCAAGTCTGGGGCCAACGTCCTGACTTTC
TRBJ2-7	.	13	.	TRBV10-3	CAIKSGAGIEQYF	TGTGCCATCAAATCAGGTGCCGGGATCGAGCAGTACTTC
TRBJ2-3	.	19	.	TRBV10-1	CASSDPTRRGSASTDTQYF	TGCGCCAGCAGTGACCCCACAAGAAGGGGATCTGCTAGCACAGATACGCAGTATTTT
TRBJ1-5	.	15	.	TRBV7-6	CASSLAEGNHQPQHF	TGTGCCAGCAGCTTAGCGGAGGGGAATCACCAGCCCCAGCATTTT
TRBJ2-2	TRBD2	15	.	TRBV7-2	CASRVAGPNTGELFF	TGTGCCAGCAGAGTAGCGGGGCCCAACACCGGGGAGCTGTTTTTT
TRBJ1-6	.	15	.	TRBV5-6	CASSVGGAPNSPLHF	TGTGCCAGCAGCGTGGGGGGGGCCCCTAATTCACCCCTCCACTTT
TRBJ1-5	.	14	few	TRBV6-1	CASTIGENNQPQHF	TGTGCCAGCACTATAGGAGAGAACAATCAGCCCCAGCATTTT
TRBJ2-6	.	16	.	TRBV11-2	CASSFVQGSGANVLTF	TGTGCCAGCAGCTTCGTTCAGGGATCTGGGGCCAACGTCCTGACTTTC
TRBJ2-7	.	13	.	TRBV6-1	CASSRTEGYEQYF	TGTGCCAGCAGCAGGACAGAGGGCTACGAGCAGTACTTC
TRBJ1-4	.	13	.	TRBV6-1	CATYGTLVEKLFF	TGTGCCACATACGGGACATTGGTCGAAAAACTGTTTTTT
TRBJ2-7	.	13	.	TRBV5-1	CASSRQDNYEQYF	TGCGCCAGCAGCCGACAGGACAACTACGAGCAGTACTTC
TRBJ2-5	TRBD1	17	.	TRBV7-2	CASGVSGTARPVGTQYF	TGTGCCAGCGGCGTATCCGGGACAGCGCGGCCCGTGGGGACCCAGTACTTC
TRBJ2-4	.	14	.	TRBV5-1	CASSLAGVQGVQYF	TGCGCCAGCAGCTTGGCCGGGGTACAGGGCGTTCAGTACTTC
TRBJ2-5	.	16	.	TRBV5-3	CARSPRPKGHQETQYF	TGTGCCAGAAGCCCTAGACCCAAGGGGCACCAAGAGACCCAGTACTTC
TRBJ2-2	.	12	.	TRBV7-8	CASSPPSGELFF	TGTGCCAGCAGCCCGCCTTCCGGGGAGCTGTTTTTT
TRBJ2-2	.	14	.	TRBV29-1	CSVEGGKYTGELFF	TGCAGCGTTGAAGGGGGAAAATACACCGGGGAGCTGTTTTTT
TRBJ2-5	TRBD2	16	.	TRBV2	CASRRSGGTYQETQYF	TGTGCCAGCAGACGAAGCGGGGGGACTTACCAAGAGACCCAGTACTTC
TRBJ1-6	.	13	.	TRBV11-3	CASSLGRNSPLHF	TGTGCCAGCAGCTTGGGGAGGAATTCACCCCTCCACTTT
TRBJ2-7	.	13	.	TRBV28	CASSFRGSGKEYF	TGTGCCAGCAGTTTCCGCGGCTCGGGGAAGGAGTACTTC
TRBJ2-1	.	14	.	TRBV6-5	CASSRGATDNEQFF	TGTGCCAGCAGTCGGGGGGCCACGGACAATGAGCAGTTCTTC
TRBJ1-4	.	13	.	TRBV4-1	CASSEHRDEKLFF	TGCGCCAGCAGCGAACACAGGGACGAAAAACTGTTTTTT
TRBJ2-3	TRBD2	15	.	TRBV9	CASSPRGGVTDTQYF	TGTGCCAGCAGCCCGCGCGGGGGGGTCACAGATACGCAGTATTTT
TRBJ1-2	.	12	few	TRBV19	CASSFEMSSYTF	TGTGCCAGTAGCTTTGAAATGTCGAGCTACACCTTC
TRBJ1-2	.	17	.	TRBV19	CASRGQVGGAGSYGYTF	TGTGCCAGTAGGGGACAAGTCGGGGGGGCAGGTTCCTATGGCTACACCTTC
TRBJ2-1	.	17	.	TRBV7-9	CASSLRTDTYSYNEQFF	TGTGCCAGCAGCTTAAGGACGGACACTTACTCCTACAATGAGCAGTTCTTC
TRBJ2-5	TRBD2	14	.	TRBV19	CASKEAGGRETQYF	TGTGCCAGTAAGGAAGCGGGGGGTAGAGAGACCCAGTACTTC
TRBJ1-6	.	15	once	TRBV14	CASSQDVAGNPPLHF	TGTGCCAGCAGCCAAGACGTGGCAGGGAACCCACCCCTCCACTTT
TRBJ2-6	.	14	.	TRBV7-8	CASSLGSGANVLTF	TGTGCCAGCAGCTTGGGTTCTGGGGCCAACGTCCTGACTTTC
TRBJ2-2	.	15	.	TRBV5-1	CASSFSGPNTGELFF	TGCGCCAGCAGCTTTTCAGGCCCGAACACCGGGGAGCTGTTTTTT
TRBJ1-5	TRBD1	16	.	TRBV5-5	CASSPGTGVLNQPQHF	TGTGCCAGCAGCCCAGGGACAGGGGTTTTGAATCAGCCCCAGCATTTT
TRBJ1-2	.	13	.	TRBV6-1	CASSKAANYGYTF	TGTGCCAGCAGTAAGGCGGCGAACTATGGCTACACCTTC
TRBJ2-5	TRBD1	14	few	TRBV7-6	CASSGPGTGETQYF	TGTGCCAGCAGCGGACCCGGGACAGGAGAGACCCAGTACTTC
TRBJ1-5	.	14	few	TRBV2	CASRDGQSNQPQHF	TGTGCCAGCAGAGACGGACAGTCTAATCAGCCCCAGCATTTT
TRBJ1-3	.	14	.	TRBV11-1	CASSSGVSGNTIYF	TGTGCCAGCAGCTCAGGGGTCTCTGGAAACACCATATATTTT
TRBJ1-6	.	12	.	TRBV7-9	CASSLGNRPLHF	TGTGCCAGCAGCTTAGGAAACCGACCCCTCCACTTT
TRBJ2-7	TRBD2	14	.	TRBV5-4	CASSHGLAGDEQYF	TGTGCCAGCAGCCACGGACTAGCGGGGGACGAGCAGTACTTC
TRBJ1-1	.	14	.	TRBV6-5	CASSPKNTIYEAFF	TGTGCCAGCAGTCCAAAGAACACCATTTATGAAGCTTTCTTT
TRBJ1-2	TRBD1	14	few	TRBV28	CASSPGGPLYGYTF	TGTGCCAGCAGTCCAGGGGGCCCCCTCTATGGCTACACCTTC
TRBJ2-3	.	15	few	TRBV5-4	CASSQSSRSTDTQYF	TGTGCCAGCAGCCAAAGCAGCAGGTCTACAGATACGCAGTATTTT
TRBJ1-1	.	13	.	TRBV5-1	CASSSDVGTEAFF	TGCGCCAGCAGCTCAGACGTCGGCACTGAAGCTTTCTTT
TRBJ2-3	TRBD1	15	.	TRBV30	CACKTGGTSTDTQYF	TGTGCCTGTAAAACAGGGGGGACTAGCACAGATACGCAGTATTTT
TRBJ1-1	.	15	.	TRBV29-1	CSVDPRGLRDTEAFF	TGCAGCGTTGACCCCAGGGGTTTAAGGGACACTGAAGCTTTCTTT
TRBJ2-5	TRBD1	15	.	TRBV5-4	CASSPGQGQQETQYF	TGTGCCAGCAGCCCGGGACAGGGGCAACAAGAGACCCAGTACTTC